This T cell receptor beta chain was captured in a study of T cells in Graves' hyperthyroidism and ophthalmopathy. The TCR beta CDR3 regions underwent amplification using RNA transcripts as the source. TCR CDR3 underwent first-round RT-PCR with the HTBI primer set. TCRdb re-derived calls from the multiplex PCR reads in MiXCR, one entry per CDR3 protein. Here the sample spans roughly 570,000 distinct CDR3 sequences, roughly 50% being singletons. Germline V gene data show CDR1 as MNHNS and CDR2 as SASEGT. V was pared by 9 bases and J by 7 bases, with 7 bases of the junction left unmatched. CDR3 length: 12 amino acids. Researchers defined stable Graves' hyperthyroidism as no ophthalmopathy progression within 18 months. Patients were excluded because of uncontrolled infection, other autoimmune disease, pregnancy or lactation.

The material sequenced was peripheral blood or thyroid tissue (not recorded which). This receptor was identified in a woman in her late teens or twenties with Graves' hyperthyroidism. The rearrangement links TRBV6-1 to TRBJ2-7, with 9 nucleotides matching TRBD2. The CDR3 protein is CASSGSFYEQYF. CDR3 coding DNA: TGTGCCAGTAGCGGGAGTTTCTATGAGCAGTACTTC.